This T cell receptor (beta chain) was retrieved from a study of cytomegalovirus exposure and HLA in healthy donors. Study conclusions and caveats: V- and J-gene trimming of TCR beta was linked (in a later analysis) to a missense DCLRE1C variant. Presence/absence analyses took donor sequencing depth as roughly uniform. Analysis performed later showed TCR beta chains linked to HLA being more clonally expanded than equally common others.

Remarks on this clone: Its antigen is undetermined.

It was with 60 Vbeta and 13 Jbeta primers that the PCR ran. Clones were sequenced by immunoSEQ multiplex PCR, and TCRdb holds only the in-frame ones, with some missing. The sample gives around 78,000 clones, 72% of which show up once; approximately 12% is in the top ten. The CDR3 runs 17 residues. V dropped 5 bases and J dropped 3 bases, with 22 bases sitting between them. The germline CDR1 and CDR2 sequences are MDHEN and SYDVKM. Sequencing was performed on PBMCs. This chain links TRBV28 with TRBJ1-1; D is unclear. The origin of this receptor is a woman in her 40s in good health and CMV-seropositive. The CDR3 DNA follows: TGTGCCAGCAGTCCCTACTTGCCCGACCGGGGTTACACTGAAGCTTTCTTT. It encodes CASSPYLPDRGYTEAFF.